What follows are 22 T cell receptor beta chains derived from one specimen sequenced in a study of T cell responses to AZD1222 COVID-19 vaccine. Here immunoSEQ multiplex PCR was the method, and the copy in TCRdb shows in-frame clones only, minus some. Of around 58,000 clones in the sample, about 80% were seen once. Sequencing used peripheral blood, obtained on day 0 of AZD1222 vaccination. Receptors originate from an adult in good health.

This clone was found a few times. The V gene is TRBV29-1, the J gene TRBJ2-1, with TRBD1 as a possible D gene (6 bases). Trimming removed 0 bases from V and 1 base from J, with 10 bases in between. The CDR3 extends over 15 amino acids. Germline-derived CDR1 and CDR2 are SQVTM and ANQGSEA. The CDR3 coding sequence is TGCAGCGTTGAAGATATAGGGGGATCCTACAATGAGCAGTTCTTC. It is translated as CSVEDIGGSYNEQFF.

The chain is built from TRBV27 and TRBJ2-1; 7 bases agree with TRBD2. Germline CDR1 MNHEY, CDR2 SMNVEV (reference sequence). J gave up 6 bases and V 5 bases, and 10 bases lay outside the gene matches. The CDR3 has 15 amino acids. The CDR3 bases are TGTGCCAGCAGTGCCATTAGCGGGCCGTTCAATGAGCAGTTCTTC. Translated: CASSAISGPFNEQFF.

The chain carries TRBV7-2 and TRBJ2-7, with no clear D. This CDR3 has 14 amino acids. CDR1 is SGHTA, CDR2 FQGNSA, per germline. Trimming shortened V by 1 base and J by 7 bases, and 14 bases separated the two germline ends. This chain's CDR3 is CASSLVPTVGEQYF. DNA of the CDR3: TGTGCCAGCAGCTTAGTGCCGACGGTGGGAGAGCAGTACTTC.

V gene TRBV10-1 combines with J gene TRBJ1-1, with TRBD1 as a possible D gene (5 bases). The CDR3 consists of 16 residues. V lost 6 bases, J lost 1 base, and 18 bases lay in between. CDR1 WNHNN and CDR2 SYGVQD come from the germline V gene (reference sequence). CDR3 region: CASSGLRGGRNTEAFF. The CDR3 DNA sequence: TGCGCCAGCAGCGGGTTGAGGGGAGGGCGGAACACTGAAGCTTTCTTT.

This CDR3 reads CAIRQGMSNSPLHF. CDR3 DNA: TGTGCCATCCGACAGGGGATGTCTAATTCACCCCTCCACTTT. The gene calls are TRBV6-5 and TRBJ1-6, with 8 bases matching TRBD1. The CDR3 contains 14 residues. V shed 10 bases and J 6 bases; nucleotides not matched to a gene: 8. Germline V gene data show CDR1 as MNHEY and CDR2 as SVGAGI.

The DNA for the CDR3 is TGTGCCAGCAGCCGGGGGGCGAACACCGGGGAGCTGTTTTTT. Its protein product is CASSRGANTGELFF. V is TRBV27 and J is TRBJ2-2; TRBD2 agrees at 7 bases. Germline V lookup: CDR1 MNHEY, CDR2 SMNVEV (reference sequence). The CDR3 consists of 14 residues. V shed 6 bases, J shed 0 bases, and the junction held 1 base outside the gene matches.

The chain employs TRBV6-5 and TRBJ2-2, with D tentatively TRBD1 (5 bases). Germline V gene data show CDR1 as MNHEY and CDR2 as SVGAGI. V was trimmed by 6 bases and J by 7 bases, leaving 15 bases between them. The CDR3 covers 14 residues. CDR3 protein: CASSPIQGSGELFF. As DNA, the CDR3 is TGTGCCAGCAGCCCCATTCAGGGTAGCGGGGAGCTGTTTTTT.

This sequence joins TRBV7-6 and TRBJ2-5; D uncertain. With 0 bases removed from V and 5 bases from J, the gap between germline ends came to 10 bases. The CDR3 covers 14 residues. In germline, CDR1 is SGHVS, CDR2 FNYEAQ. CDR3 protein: CASSLAGRGETQYF. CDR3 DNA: TGTGCCAGCAGCTTAGCAGGACGTGGGGAGACCCAGTACTTC.

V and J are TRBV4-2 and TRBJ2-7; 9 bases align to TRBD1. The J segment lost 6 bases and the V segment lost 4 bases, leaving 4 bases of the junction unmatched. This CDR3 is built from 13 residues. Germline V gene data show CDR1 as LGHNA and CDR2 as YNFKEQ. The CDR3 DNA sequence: TGTGCCAGCAGCCGGGACAGGGCCGGCGAGCAGTACTTC. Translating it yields CASSRDRAGEQYF.

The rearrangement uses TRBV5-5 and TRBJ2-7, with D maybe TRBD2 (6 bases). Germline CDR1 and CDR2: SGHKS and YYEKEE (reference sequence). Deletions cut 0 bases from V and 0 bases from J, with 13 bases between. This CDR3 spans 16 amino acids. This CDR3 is CASSLELGLRSYEQYF. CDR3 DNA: TGTGCCAGCAGCTTGGAGTTGGGACTCCGCTCCTACGAGCAGTACTTC.

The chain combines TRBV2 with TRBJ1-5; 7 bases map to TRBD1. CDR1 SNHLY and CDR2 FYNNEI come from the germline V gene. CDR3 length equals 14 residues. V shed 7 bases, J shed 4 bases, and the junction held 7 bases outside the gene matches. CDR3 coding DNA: TGTGCCAGCACCAGACAGGGCAGTAATCAGCCCCAGCATTTT. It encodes CASTRQGSNQPQHF.

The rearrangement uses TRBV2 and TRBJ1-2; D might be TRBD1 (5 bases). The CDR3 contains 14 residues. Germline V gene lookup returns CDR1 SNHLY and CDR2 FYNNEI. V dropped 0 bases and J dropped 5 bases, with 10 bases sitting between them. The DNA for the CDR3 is TGTGCCAGCAGTGAAGCAAGGGGATCTTATGGCTACACCTTC. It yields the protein CASSEARGSYGYTF.

The CDR3 nucleotides are TGTGCCAGCAGTTTACCCCCCGGGGAGCTGTTTTTT. It encodes CASSLPPGELFF. The chain is built from TRBV28 and TRBJ2-2; the D is unclear. This CDR3 spans 12 amino acids. Trimming stripped 2 bases from V and 6 bases from J, with 4 bases between. Germline V gene sequence: CDR1 MDHEN, CDR2 SYDVKM.

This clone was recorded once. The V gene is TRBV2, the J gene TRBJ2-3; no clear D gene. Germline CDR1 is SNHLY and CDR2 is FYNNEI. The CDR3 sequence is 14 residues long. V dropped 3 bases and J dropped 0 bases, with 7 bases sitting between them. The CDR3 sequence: CASSDQRSTDTQYF. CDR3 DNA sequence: TGTGCCAGCAGTGACCAGCGTAGCACAGATACGCAGTATTTT. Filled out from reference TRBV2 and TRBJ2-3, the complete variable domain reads EPEVTQTPSHQVTQMGQEVILRCVPISNHLYFYWYRQILGQKVEFLVSFYNNEISEKSEIFDDQFSVERPDGSNFTLKIRSTKLEDSAMYFCASSDQRSTDTQYFGPGTRLTVL.

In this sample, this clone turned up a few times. CDR3 residues: CASSTGADQPQHF. The DNA of the CDR3 is TGTGCCAGTAGTACAGGGGCAGATCAGCCCCAGCATTTT. This chain links TRBV19 with TRBJ1-5; perhaps TRBD1 as D (6 bases). Germline V gene data show CDR1 as LNHDA and CDR2 as SQIVND (reference sequence). Trimming shortened V by 4 bases and J by 5 bases, and 9 bases separated the two germline ends. The CDR3 covers 13 residues.

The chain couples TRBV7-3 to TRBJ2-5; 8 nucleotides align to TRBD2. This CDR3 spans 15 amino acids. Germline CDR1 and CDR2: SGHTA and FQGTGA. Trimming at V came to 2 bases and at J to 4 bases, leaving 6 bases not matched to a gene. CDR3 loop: CASSLAGGQAETQYF. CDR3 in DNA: TGTGCCAGCAGCTTAGCGGGGGGCCAAGCAGAGACCCAGTACTTC.

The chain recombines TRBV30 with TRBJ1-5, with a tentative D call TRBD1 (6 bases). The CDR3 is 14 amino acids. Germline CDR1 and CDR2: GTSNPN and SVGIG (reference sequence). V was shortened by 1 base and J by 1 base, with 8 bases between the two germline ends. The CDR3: CAWSGDRSNQPQHF. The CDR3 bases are TGTGCCTGGAGTGGCGACAGGAGCAATCAGCCCCAGCATTTT.

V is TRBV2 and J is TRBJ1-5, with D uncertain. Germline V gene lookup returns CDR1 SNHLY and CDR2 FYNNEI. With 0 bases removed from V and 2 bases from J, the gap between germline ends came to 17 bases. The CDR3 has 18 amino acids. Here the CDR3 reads CASSEALFLRRGNQPQHF. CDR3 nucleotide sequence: TGTGCCAGCAGTGAAGCGCTTTTCTTGAGGCGGGGCAATCAGCCCCAGCATTTT.

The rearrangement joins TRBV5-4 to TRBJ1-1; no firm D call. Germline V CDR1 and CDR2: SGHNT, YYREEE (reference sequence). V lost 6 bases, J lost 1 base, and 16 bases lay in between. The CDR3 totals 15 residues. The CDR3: CASTTPRAGNTEAFF. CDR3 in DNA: TGTGCCAGCACAACCCCGAGAGCGGGGAACACTGAAGCTTTCTTT.

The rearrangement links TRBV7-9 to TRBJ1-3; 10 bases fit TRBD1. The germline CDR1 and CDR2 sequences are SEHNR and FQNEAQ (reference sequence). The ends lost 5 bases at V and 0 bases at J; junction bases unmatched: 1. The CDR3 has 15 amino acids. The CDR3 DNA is TGTGCCAGCAGCCGACAGGGGGCCTCTGGAAACACCATATATTTT. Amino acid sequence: CASSRQGASGNTIYF.

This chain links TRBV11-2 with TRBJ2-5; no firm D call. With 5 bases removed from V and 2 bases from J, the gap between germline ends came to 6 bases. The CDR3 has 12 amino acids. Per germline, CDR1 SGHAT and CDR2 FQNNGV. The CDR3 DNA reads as TGTGCCAGCAGCAGAAATCAAGAGACCCAGTACTTC. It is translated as CASSRNQETQYF.

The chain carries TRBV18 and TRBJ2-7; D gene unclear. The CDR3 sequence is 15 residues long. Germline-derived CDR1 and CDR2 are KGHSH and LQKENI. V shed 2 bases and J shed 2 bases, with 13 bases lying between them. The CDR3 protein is CASSPGLGLAYEQYF. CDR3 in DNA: TGTGCCAGCTCACCAGGTCTTGGGCTTGCCTACGAGCAGTACTTC.